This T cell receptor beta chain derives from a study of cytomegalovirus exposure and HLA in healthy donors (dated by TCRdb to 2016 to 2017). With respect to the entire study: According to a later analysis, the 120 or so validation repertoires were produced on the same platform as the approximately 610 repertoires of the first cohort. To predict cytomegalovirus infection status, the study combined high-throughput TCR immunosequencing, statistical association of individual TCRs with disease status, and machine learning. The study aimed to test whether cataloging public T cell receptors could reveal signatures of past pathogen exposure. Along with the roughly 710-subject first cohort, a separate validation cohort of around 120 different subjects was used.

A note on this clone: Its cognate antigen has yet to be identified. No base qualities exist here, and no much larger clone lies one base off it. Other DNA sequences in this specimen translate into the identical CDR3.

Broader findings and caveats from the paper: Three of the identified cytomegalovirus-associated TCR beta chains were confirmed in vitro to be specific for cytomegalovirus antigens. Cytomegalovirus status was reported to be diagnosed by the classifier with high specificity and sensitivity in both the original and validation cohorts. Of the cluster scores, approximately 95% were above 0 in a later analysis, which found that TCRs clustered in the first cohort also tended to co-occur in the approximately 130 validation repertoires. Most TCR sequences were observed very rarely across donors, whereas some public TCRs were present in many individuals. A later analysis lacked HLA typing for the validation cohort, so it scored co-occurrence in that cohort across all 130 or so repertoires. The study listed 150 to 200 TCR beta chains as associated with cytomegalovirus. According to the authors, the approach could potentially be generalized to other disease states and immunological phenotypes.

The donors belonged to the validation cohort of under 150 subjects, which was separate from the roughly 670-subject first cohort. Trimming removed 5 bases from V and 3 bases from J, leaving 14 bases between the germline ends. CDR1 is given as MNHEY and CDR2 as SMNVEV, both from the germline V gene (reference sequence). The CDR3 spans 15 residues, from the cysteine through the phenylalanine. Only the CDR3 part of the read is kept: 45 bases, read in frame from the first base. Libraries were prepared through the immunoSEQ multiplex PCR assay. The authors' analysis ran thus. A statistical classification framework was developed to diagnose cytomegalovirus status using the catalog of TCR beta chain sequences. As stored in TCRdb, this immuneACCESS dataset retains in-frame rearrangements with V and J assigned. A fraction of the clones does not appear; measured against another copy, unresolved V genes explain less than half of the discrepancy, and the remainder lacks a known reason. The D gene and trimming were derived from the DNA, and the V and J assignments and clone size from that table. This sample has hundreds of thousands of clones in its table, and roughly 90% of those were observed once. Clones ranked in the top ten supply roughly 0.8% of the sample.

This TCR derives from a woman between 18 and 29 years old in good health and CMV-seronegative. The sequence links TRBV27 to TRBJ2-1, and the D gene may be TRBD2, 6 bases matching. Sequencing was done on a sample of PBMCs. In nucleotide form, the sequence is TGTGCCAGCAGTCTTTGGGCGGGGAACTACAATGAGCAGTTCTTC. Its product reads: CASSLWAGNYNEQFF.